Listed below are T cell receptor beta chains from one sample, sequenced in a study of response to subunit inactivated influenza vaccine. TCRdb re-called the RT-PCR reads with MiXCR, one entry per CDR3 protein. The table shows about 580,000 distinct CDR3 sequences, with 12% to 15% occurring only once. Specimen: PBMCs from blood, collected less than 13 days after vaccination. These receptors were obtained from a man aged 50-60 years who received an inactivated influenza vaccine. The CDR3 runs from the conserved cysteine through the conserved F or W. A D gene is named only where the DNA matches it firmly. Not every row has a clone size; where given, it reads once, few, many or a size class.

V	size	D	J	DNA	CDR3
TRBV7-9	few	-	TRBJ2-7	TGTGCCAGCAGCGCACCCCCAAGTGGCCTCGCCTCCTACGAGCAGTACTTC	CASSAPPSGLASYEQYF
TRBV28	few	-	TRBJ2-4	TGTGCCAGCATGCATGCGGCCAAAAACATTCAGTACTTC	CASMHAAKNIQYF
TRBV7-6	-	TRBD2	TRBJ2-7	TGTGCCAGCAGCGCCGAACTAGCGGGACGATACGAGCAGTACTTC	CASSAELAGRYEQYF
TRBV7-2	-	-	TRBJ2-1	TGTGCCAGCAGCTTAGGCGTAGTCCCAGGGGAGCAGTTCTTC	CASSLGVVPGEQFF
TRBV7-8	few	-	TRBJ1-5	TGTGCCAGCACCTCGCGAGCAGGGGTAGGCAATCAGCCCCAGCATTTT	CASTSRAGVGNQPQHF
TRBV7-2	-	-	TRBJ2-2	TGTGCCAGCAGCCACAGCTTCTACAGGGCCGTCGGGGAGCTGTTTTTT	CASSHSFYRAVGELFF
TRBV20-1	few	-	TRBJ2-7	TGCAGTGCTAGGGGTCGCTCCTACGAGCAGTACTTC	CSARGRSYEQYF
TRBV6-1	many	TRBD1	TRBJ1-3	TGTGCCAGCAGCCGTACAGGGGGCTTCTCTGGAAACACCATATATTTT	CASSRTGGFSGNTIYF
TRBV6-5	-	-	TRBJ1-1	TGTGCCAGCAGTCACCGGGGGGGACGCACTGAAGCTTTCTTT	CASSHRGGRTEAFF
TRBV5-1	few	-	TRBJ2-1	TGCGCCAGCAGACTTAGCGGCTCCTACAATGAGCAGTTCTTC	CASRLSGSYNEQFF
TRBV28	few	-	TRBJ2-3	TGTGCCAGCAGTTCCGCCGGGTCATCCCGGCATACGCAGTATTTT	CASSSAGSSRHTQYF
TRBV24-1	once	TRBD2	TRBJ2-1	TGTGCCACCAGTCGGGGACTAGCGGCTTACAATGAGCAGTTCTTC	CATSRGLAAYNEQFF
TRBV20-1	-	-	TRBJ1-2	TGCAGTGCTAGGCCCCAACTAGCTAACTATGGCTACACCTTC	CSARPQLANYGYTF
TRBV7-2	many	-	TRBJ2-4	TGTGCCAGCAGCTTAGCGCAGTTAGAAAACATTCAGTACTTC	CASSLAQLENIQYF
TRBV10-1	few	TRBD2	TRBJ2-3	TGCGCCAGCAGTGGAGGACTAGCGGGGGGTCTCACAGATACGCAGTATTTT	CASSGGLAGGLTDTQYF
TRBV2	few	-	TRBJ1-1	TGTGCCAGCAACCAGGGCTATGAAGCTTTCTTT	CASNQGYEAFF
TRBV11-2	-	TRBD2	TRBJ2-3	TGTGCCAGCAGTTCAGCCCGACTAGCGGGCACAGATACGCAGTATTTT	CASSSARLAGTDTQYF
TRBV7-2	-	-	TRBJ1-1	TGTGCCAGCAGCCGTTCGACTTTCAACACTGAAGCTTTCTTT	CASSRSTFNTEAFF
TRBV7-3	-	-	TRBJ2-3	TGTGCCAGCAGCTTAATGAATAGAACCAGCACAGATACGCAGTATTTT	CASSLMNRTSTDTQYF
TRBV5-6	few	-	TRBJ2-3	TGTGCCAGCGGACCCCAGCTCGGATGGGAGAGAGATACGCAGTATTTT	CASGPQLGWERDTQYF
TRBV7-9	many	-	TRBJ1-2	TGTGCCAGCAGTTTGGGCAGCTATGGCTACACCTTC	CASSLGSYGYTF
TRBV12-3/TRBV12-4	-	TRBD1	TRBJ1-1	TGTGCCAGCAGTTTAGCGCTCGGGACAGGGGGGAACACTGAAGCTTTCTTT	CASSLALGTGGNTEAFF
TRBV29-1	few	-	TRBJ1-1	TGCAGCGTTGCGGGGGGGGTGAACACTGAAGCTTTCTTT	CSVAGGVNTEAFF
TRBV3-1	few	-	TRBJ1-1	TGTGCCAGCAGCCAGGCGACATCTGAAGCTTTCTTT	CASSQATSEAFF
TRBV6-4	many	TRBD2	TRBJ2-3	TGTGCCAGCAGCGAAACTAGCGTAGATACGCAGTATTTT	CASSETSVDTQYF
TRBV29-1	-	-	TRBJ1-4	TGCAGCACCAGGGACTTGAATGAAAAACTGTTTTTT	CSTRDLNEKLFF
TRBV20-1	-	TRBD2	TRBJ2-3	TGCAGTGCTAGAAAACCGGGACTAGCGGCCCATACGCAGTATTTT	CSARKPGLAAHTQYF
TRBV7-2	-	TRBD1	TRBJ1-5	TGTGCCAGCACCTTATCGGGACAGGGGTATCAGCCCCAGCATTTT	CASTLSGQGYQPQHF
TRBV5-1	-	-	TRBJ1-1	TGCGCCAGCAGCTTGGAACATAAGAACACTGAAGCTTTCTTT	CASSLEHKNTEAFF
TRBV7-6	-	-	TRBJ1-4	TGTGCCAGCAGCTTATTTTCCGGGGCTAATGAAAAACTGTTTTTT	CASSLFSGANEKLFF
TRBV12-3/TRBV12-4	many	TRBD2	TRBJ2-1	TGTGCCAGCAGTTTGCGGGGGATTAGGGACAATGAGCAGTTCTTC	CASSLRGIRDNEQFF
TRBV4-1	-	-	TRBJ1-5	TGCGCCAGCAGCCTAATCAGTCTCAATCAGCCCCAGCATTTT	CASSLISLNQPQHF
TRBV28	few	-	TRBJ2-5	TGTGCCAGCAGTACTAGGACAGAAGAGACCCAGTACTTC	CASSTRTEETQYF
TRBV12-3/TRBV12-4	-	-	TRBJ2-5	TGTGCCAGCAGCAAACCATCCCTGACCCAGTACTTC	CASSKPSLTQYF
TRBV6-1	-	TRBD2	TRBJ2-3	TGTGCCAGCAGAGGACTAGCGGGAGTCGGGGATACGCAGTATTTT	CASRGLAGVGDTQYF
TRBV6-6	few	TRBD1	TRBJ2-1	TGTGCCAGCAGTTACTACAGGGGGCATGAGCAGTTCTTC	CASSYYRGHEQFF
TRBV10-3	few	-	TRBJ2-2	TGTGCCATCAGCAAAGACGGGACCTCGAACACCGGGGAGCTGTTTTTT	CAISKDGTSNTGELFF
TRBV7-9	few	-	TRBJ2-3	TGTGCCAGCAGCTTAAGGCGGAATACGCAGTATTTT	CASSLRRNTQYF
TRBV5-6	once	TRBD2	TRBJ2-1	TGTGCCAGCAGCTCACGCGGGGGACTAGCGGCCTACAATGAGCAGTTCTTC	CASSSRGGLAAYNEQFF
TRBV4-3	many	-	TRBJ1-5	TGCGCCAGCAGCCAAGATATTGGTCAGCCCCAGCATTTT	CASSQDIGQPQHF
TRBV3-1	-	TRBD1	TRBJ2-5	TGTGCCAGCAGCCAAGAGACAGGGATTCAAGAGACCCAGTACTTC	CASSQETGIQETQYF
TRBV20-1	many	-	TRBJ2-1	TGCAGTGCTAGAGAAGGGGTAGTGAATGAGCAGTTCTTC	CSAREGVVNEQFF
TRBV12-3/TRBV12-4	few	-	TRBJ2-5	TGTGCCAGCAGTTTAGCGCGCGGGGGCCTCGATACCCAGTACTTC	CASSLARGGLDTQYF
TRBV11-2	many	-	TRBJ2-4	TGTGCCAGCAGCTCCCGGACAGTAGCCAAAAACATTCAGTACTTC	CASSSRTVAKNIQYF
TRBV6-5	-	-	TRBJ1-5	TGTGCCAGCAGTTACTCACCTAATAGCAATCAGCCCCAGCATTTT	CASSYSPNSNQPQHF
TRBV10-3	-	TRBD2	TRBJ2-5	TGTGCCATCAGCCCGACTAGCGGGGCCCAAGAGACCCAGTACTTC	CAISPTSGAQETQYF
TRBV3-1	many	TRBD2	TRBJ2-1	TGTGCCAGCAGCCAACTTGGATCGGGACTAGCATCAAATGAGCAGTTCTTC	CASSQLGSGLASNEQFF
TRBV5-1	many	TRBD1	TRBJ2-7	TGCGCCAGCAGCTTGGAGGGACAGTACGAGCAGTACTTC	CASSLEGQYEQYF
TRBV7-9	many	-	TRBJ1-1	TGTGCCAGCAGCCCTGGGACTTTGAACACTGAAGCTTTCTTT	CASSPGTLNTEAFF
TRBV5-1	-	TRBD2	TRBJ2-3	TGCGCCAGCAGCTTGGCCGCGTCTAGCGGGGGGCCGGTGGATACGCAGTATTTT	CASSLAASSGGPVDTQYF
TRBV7-9	few	-	TRBJ2-1	TGTGCCAGCAGAGGGGGGGCAGGGTACAATGAGCAGTTCTTC	CASRGGAGYNEQFF
TRBV4-2	-	TRBD2	TRBJ2-1	TGTGCCAGCAGCCAAGAAACGGCGGGGGACGAGCAGTTCTTC	CASSQETAGDEQFF
TRBV7-8	few	-	TRBJ2-7	TGTGCCAGCGTAACGACGGGCTCTTACGAGCAGTACTTC	CASVTTGSYEQYF
TRBV7-9	-	-	TRBJ2-2	TGTGCCAGCAGCTCGGGACTTACGCCGAACACCGGGGAGCTGTTTTTT	CASSSGLTPNTGELFF
TRBV29-1	-	-	TRBJ2-7	TGCAGCGTTGAACTACGGGGGTACGAGCAGTACTTC	CSVELRGYEQYF
TRBV5-1	-	TRBD1	TRBJ2-4	TGCGCCAGCAGCTTGTCAGGGGGCGGCGGAAACATTCAGTACTTC	CASSLSGGGGNIQYF
TRBV7-8	-	-	TRBJ2-1	TGTGCCAGCAGACTGGACGTCCTCCTCCACAATGAGCAGTTCTTC	CASRLDVLLHNEQFF